This paragraph covers one TCR beta chain sequence. Its antigen is as yet unknown. The sample belongs to a study of tumor and adjacent non-tumor tissue in lung cancer. TCRbeta libraries were built with three rounds of nested PCR, modified from ARM-PCR. TCRdb itself ran the multiplex PCR reads through MiXCR, one entry per CDR3 protein. The profile shows about 50,000 distinct CDR3 sequences, 74% of them singletons. CDR3 length equals 13 residues. Trimming took off 3 bases at V and 10 bases at J, with 15 bases between the two ends. Germline assignment: CDR1 SGHVS and CDR2 FQNEAQ. Regarding the study as a whole: In normal lung, the top 100 clones were significantly more dominant than in tumor. Tumor TCR diversity, when higher, was linked to shorter survival. Compared with tumor, normal lung showed significantly lower TCR diversity.

RNA was extracted from bulk tissue without any cell sorting. Distant lung tissue was collected more than 3 cm away from the tumor edge. The chain links TRBV7-8 to TRBJ1-2, with a weak D call TRBD1 (5 bases). The receptor's source is a woman in her fifties or sixties with non-small cell lung cancer. Material: distant non-tumor lung tissue. The CDR3: CASSFLWGDDYTF. CDR3 in DNA: TGTGCCAGCAGCTTTCTGTGGGGGGATGACTACACCTTC.